This T cell receptor beta chain was identified in a study of blood T cell repertoires in COVID-19. Overall study: COVID-19 samples, acute and convalescent, were from the United States, Italy and Spain. T cells, B-cell-depleted T cells, or PBMCs provided the cDNA or gDNA that served as material.

Per the original methods: Using reference gene primer amplification, nucleated cell counts were estimated. The repertoire was sequenced with immunoSEQ multiplex PCR; TCRdb's copy has only in-frame clones and lacks some. The V and J calls and clone size come from that table; D and trimming were worked out from the DNA. Of about 180,000 clones listed, about 89% are singletons. Deletions cut 0 bases from V and 6 bases from J, with 17 bases between. This CDR3 has 17 residues. Germline V CDR1 and CDR2: LNHNV, YYDKDF (reference sequence). This sequence originates from a man aged 18 to 30 who had recovered from COVID-19. The specimen sequenced was peripheral blood. The chain is built from TRBV15 and TRBJ1-4; D is ambiguous. This CDR3 reads CATSRDPFRHPHEKLFF. The CDR3 nucleotides read TGTGCCACCAGCAGAGATCCCTTTCGACATCCGCATGAAAAACTGTTTTTT.